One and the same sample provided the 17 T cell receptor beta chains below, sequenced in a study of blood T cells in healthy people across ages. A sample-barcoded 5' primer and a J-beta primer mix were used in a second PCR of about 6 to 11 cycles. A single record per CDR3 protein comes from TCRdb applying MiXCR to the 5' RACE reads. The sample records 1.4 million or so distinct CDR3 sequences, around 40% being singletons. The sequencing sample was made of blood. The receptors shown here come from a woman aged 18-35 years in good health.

CDR3 sequence (DNA): TGCAGTGCTAGAGATCCCGCAGCCAAAAACATTCAGTACTTC. This encodes CSARDPAAKNIQYF. J is TRBJ2-4 and V is TRBV20-1; D not resolved. In germline, CDR1 is DFQATT, CDR2 SNEGSKA (reference sequence). The CDR3 extends over 14 amino acids. Trimming stripped 0 bases from V and 0 bases from J, with 6 bases between.

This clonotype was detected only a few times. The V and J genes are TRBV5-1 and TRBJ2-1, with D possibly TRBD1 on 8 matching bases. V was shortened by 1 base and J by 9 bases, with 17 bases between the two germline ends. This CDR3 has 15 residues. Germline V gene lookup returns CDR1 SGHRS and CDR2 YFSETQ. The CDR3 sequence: CASSLTDREGGEQFF. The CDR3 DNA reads TGCGCCAGCAGCTTGACGGACAGGGAGGGAGGTGAGCAGTTCTTC. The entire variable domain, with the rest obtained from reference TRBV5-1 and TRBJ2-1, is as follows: KAGVTQTPRYLIKTRGQQVTLSCSPISGHRSVSWYQQTPGQGLQFLFEYFSETQRNKGNFPGRFSGRQFSNSRSEMNVSTLELGDSALYLCASSLTDREGGEQFFGPGTRLTVL.

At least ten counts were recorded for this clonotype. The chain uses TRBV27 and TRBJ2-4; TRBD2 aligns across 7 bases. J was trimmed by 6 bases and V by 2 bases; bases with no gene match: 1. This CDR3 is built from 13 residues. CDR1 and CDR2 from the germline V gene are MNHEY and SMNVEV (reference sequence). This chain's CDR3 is CASSLGGGNIQYF. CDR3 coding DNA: TGTGCCAGCAGTTTAGGGGGGGGAAACATTCAGTACTTC.

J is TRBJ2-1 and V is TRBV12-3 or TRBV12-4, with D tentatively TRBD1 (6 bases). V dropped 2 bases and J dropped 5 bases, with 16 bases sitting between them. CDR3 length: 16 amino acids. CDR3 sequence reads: CASSLYGGNGNNEQFF. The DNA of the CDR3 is TGTGCCAGCAGTTTATATGGGGGCAACGGCAACAATGAGCAGTTCTTC.

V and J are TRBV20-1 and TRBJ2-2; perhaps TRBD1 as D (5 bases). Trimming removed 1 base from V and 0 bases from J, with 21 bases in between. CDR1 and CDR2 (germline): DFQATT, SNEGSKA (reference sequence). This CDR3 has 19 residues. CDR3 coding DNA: TGCAGTGCTAGAGTTAGGGGTCCCTGGGGCCCCGCGAACACCGGGGAGCTGTTTTTT. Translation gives CSARVRGPWGPANTGELFF.

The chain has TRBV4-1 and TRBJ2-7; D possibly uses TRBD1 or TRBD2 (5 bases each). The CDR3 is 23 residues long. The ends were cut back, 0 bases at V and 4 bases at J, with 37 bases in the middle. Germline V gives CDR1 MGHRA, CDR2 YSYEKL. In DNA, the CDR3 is TGCGCCAGCAGCCAAGATTTTAATATTGTGTCCGCCAGGCCGGGACGCGAACTGTACGAGCAGTACTTC. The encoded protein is CASSQDFNIVSARPGRELYEQYF.

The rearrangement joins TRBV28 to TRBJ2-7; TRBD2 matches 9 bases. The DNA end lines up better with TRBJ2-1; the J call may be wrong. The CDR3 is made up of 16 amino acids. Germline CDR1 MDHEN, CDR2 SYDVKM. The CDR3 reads CASSSLVSGGSYEQFF. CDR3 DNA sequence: TGTGCCAGCAGTTCTCTGGTTAGCGGGGGTTCCTACGAGCAGTTCTTC.

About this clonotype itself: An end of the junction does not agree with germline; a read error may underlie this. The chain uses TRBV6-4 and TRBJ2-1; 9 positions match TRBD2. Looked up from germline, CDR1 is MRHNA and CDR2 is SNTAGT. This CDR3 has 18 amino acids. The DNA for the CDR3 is TGTGCCAGCAGCCAGTACGACTCCGGGACTAGCCCTAGCAATGAGCGGTTCTTC. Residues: CASSQYDSGTSPSNERFF.

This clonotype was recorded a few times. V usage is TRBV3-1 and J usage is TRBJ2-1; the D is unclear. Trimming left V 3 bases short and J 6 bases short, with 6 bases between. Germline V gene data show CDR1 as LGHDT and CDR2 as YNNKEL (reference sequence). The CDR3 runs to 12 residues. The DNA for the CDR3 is TGTGCCAGCAGCCATGCAGGCAATGAGCAGTTCTTC. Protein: CASSHAGNEQFF.

The CDR3 protein is CATSDAPSGSYNEQFF. CDR3 nucleotides: TGTGCCACCAGTGATGCCCCTAGCGGGTCCTACAATGAGCAGTTCTTC. V and J are TRBV24-1 and TRBJ2-1; 8 nucleotides align to TRBD2. The V gene's germline CDR1 is KGHDR and CDR2 SFDVKD. Germline trimming cut 3 bases from V and 1 base from J; bases unmatched to any gene: 4. This CDR3 is 16 amino acids long.

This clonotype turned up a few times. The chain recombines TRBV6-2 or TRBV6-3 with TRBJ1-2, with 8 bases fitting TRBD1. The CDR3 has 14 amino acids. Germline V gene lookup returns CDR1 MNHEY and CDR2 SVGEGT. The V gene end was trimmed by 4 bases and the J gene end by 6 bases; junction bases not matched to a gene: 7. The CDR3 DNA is TGTGCCAGCAGTTTCGGACAGGGATGGGATGGCTACACCTTC. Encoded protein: CASSFGQGWDGYTF.

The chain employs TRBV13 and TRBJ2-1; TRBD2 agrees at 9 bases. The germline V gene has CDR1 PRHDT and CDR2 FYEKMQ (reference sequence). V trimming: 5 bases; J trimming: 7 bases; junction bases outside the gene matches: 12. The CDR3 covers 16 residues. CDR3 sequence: CASSPTSGLMLNEQFF. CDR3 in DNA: TGTGCCAGCAGCCCGACTAGCGGCCTGATGCTGAATGAGCAGTTCTTC. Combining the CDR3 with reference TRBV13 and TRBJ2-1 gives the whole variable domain AAGVIQSPRHLIKEKRETATLKCYPIPRHDTVYWYQQGPGQDPQFLISFYEKMQSDKGSIPDRFSAQQFSDYHSELNMSSLELGDSALYFCASSPTSGLMLNEQFFGPGTRLTVL.

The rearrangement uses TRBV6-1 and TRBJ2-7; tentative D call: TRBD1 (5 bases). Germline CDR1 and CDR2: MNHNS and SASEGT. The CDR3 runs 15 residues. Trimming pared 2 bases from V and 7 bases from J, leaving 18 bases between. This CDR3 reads CASSETPDSYNEQYF. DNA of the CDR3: TGTGCCAGCAGTGAAACCCCCGACAGCTACAATGAGCAGTACTTC.

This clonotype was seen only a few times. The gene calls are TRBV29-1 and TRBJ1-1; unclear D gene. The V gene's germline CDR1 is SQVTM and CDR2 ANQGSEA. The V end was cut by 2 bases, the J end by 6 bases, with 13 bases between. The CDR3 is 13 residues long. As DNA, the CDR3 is TGCAGCGTTGAAAAGGTTTTCTCGGCTGAAGCTTTCTTT. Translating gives CSVEKVFSAEAFF.

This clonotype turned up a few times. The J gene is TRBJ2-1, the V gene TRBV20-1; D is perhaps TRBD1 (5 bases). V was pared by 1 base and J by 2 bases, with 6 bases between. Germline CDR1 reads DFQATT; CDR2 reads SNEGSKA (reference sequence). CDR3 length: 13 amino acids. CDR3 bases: TGCAGTGCTAGAGCCAGGGCCTACAATGAGCAGTTCTTC. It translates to CSARARAYNEQFF.

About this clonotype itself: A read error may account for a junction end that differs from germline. This CDR3 is CACSLLADTDTQYF. The CDR3 DNA follows: TGTGCCTGCAGCCTATTAGCGGACACAGATACGCAGTATTTT. The chain combines TRBV7-2 with TRBJ2-3; perhaps TRBD2 as D (6 bases). The CDR3 has 14 residues. Germline lookup yields CDR1 SGHTA and CDR2 FQGNSA.

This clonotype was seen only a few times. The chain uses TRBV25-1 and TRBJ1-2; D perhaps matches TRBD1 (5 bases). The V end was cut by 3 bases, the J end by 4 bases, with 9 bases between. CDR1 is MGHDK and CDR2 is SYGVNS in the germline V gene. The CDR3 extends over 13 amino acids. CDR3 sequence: CASSDGTVYGYTF. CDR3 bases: TGTGCCAGCAGTGACGGGACCGTCTATGGCTACACCTTC.